The 18 T cell receptor beta chains below come from one sample, sequenced in a study of blood T cell repertoires in COVID-19. Libraries were prepared by immunoSEQ multiplex PCR; TCRdb keeps only in-frame clonotypes and omits some of them. Among approximately 300,000 clones, about 82% were seen once, and the ten largest hold 4.1%. Sequenced input: peripheral blood. These receptors were collected from a woman aged 50 to 65 with active or convalescent COVID-19.

The chain recombines TRBV7-3 with TRBJ2-3; the match to TRBD2 covers 9 bases. Per germline, CDR1 SGHTA and CDR2 FQGTGA. This CDR3 is built from 15 residues. V lost 5 bases to trimming and J lost 2 bases; unmatched junction nucleotides: 5. This chain's CDR3 is CASSRSGGLTDTQYF. Written as DNA, the CDR3 is TGTGCCAGCAGCCGAAGCGGGGGGCTCACAGATACGCAGTATTTT.

V gene TRBV30 combines with J gene TRBJ1-5; no definite D call. Germline V CDR1 and CDR2: GTSNPN, SVGIG (reference sequence). There are 13 residues in the CDR3. The ends were cut back, 2 bases at V and 4 bases at J, with 9 bases in the middle. CDR3 bases: TGTGCCTGGAGTAGGTCAGGTAATCAGCCCCAGCATTTT. Translating gives CAWSRSGNQPQHF.

V usage is TRBV12-3 or TRBV12-4 and J usage is TRBJ2-7, with D perhaps TRBD1 (6 bases). This CDR3 is built from 13 residues. V lost 7 bases and J 5 bases, leaving 15 bases between the germline ends. CDR3 nucleotide sequence: TGTGCCAGCAATCTACAGGGCCCTAACGAGCAGTACTTC. Translated: CASNLQGPNEQYF.

The chain joins TRBV6-5 to TRBJ2-7; D remains unclear. The germline V gene has CDR1 MNHEY and CDR2 SVGAGI. This CDR3 is 15 amino acids long. Between the trimmed V and J ends, which lost 6 bases and 2 bases, there was a span of 17 bases. The CDR3 DNA is TGTGCCAGCAGCAGTCCTAGAAAGACCCCCTACGAGCAGTACTTC. Encoded protein: CASSSPRKTPYEQYF.

The V and J genes are TRBV11-2 and TRBJ1-3; D remains ambiguous. Germline V gene lookup returns CDR1 SGHAT and CDR2 FQNNGV. The CDR3 is 8 residues long. As DNA, the CDR3 is TGTGTCATTAACACCATATATTTT. It encodes CVINTIYF.

As for this clone: Other DNA sequences in this sample translate to the same CDR3. The chain recombines TRBV12-3 or TRBV12-4 with TRBJ1-3; D perhaps matches TRBD1 (6 bases). The CDR3 length is 13 residues. The V gene lost 3 bases and the J gene lost 3 bases, with 6 bases spanning the gap. CDR3 residues: CASSFRGGNTIYF. The CDR3 DNA reads TGTGCCAGCAGTTTCAGGGGTGGAAACACCATATATTTT.

The DNA for the CDR3 is TGTGCCAGCAGCCCGCAGGGGAACACCGGGGAGCTGTTTTTT. Translation: CASSPQGNTGELFF. The chain combines TRBV7-8 with TRBJ2-2; D is possibly TRBD1 (5 bases). CDR1 SGHVS and CDR2 FQNEAQ come from the germline V gene. V shed 5 bases and J shed 1 base, with 8 bases lying between them. The CDR3 runs 14 residues.

The V gene is TRBV19, the J gene TRBJ2-1, with D perhaps TRBD1 (6 bases). CDR1 and CDR2 (germline): LNHDA, SQIVND (reference sequence). The CDR3 is 16 amino acids. Trimming left V 4 bases short and J 0 bases short, with 13 bases between. CDR3 protein: CASSTRDTRSYNEQFF. The CDR3 region has the DNA TGTGCCAGTAGTACCCGGGACACCCGCTCCTACAATGAGCAGTTCTTC.

The gene calls are TRBV6-1 and TRBJ2-1; weak D call: TRBD2 (6 bases). Per germline, CDR1 MNHNS and CDR2 SASEGT. The CDR3 runs to 17 residues. The V end was cut by 4 bases, the J end by 0 bases, with 16 bases between. CDR3 DNA: TGTGCCAGCAGTGGTTGGAGACTAGATTTCTCCTACAATGAGCAGTTCTTC. Protein: CASSGWRLDFSYNEQFF.

V gene TRBV7-9 combines with J gene TRBJ2-7; D is possibly TRBD1 (6 bases). Germline CDR1 SEHNR, CDR2 FQNEAQ (reference sequence). V lost 0 bases to trimming and J lost 6 bases, with 15 bases between them. This CDR3 region has 15 residues. This chain's CDR3 is CASSLAGAARGEQYF. DNA of the CDR3: TGTGCCAGCAGCTTAGCGGGGGCGGCTCGGGGCGAGCAGTACTTC.

This rearrangement joins TRBV19 to TRBJ1-6; possibly TRBD1 for D (5 bases). CDR3 length equals 15 residues. The V end lost 7 bases, the J end lost 9 bases, and 19 bases lay between the germline ends. Germline V gene sequence: CDR1 LNHDA, CDR2 SQIVND (reference sequence). The CDR3 loop is CASTFGGPRTSPLHF. In DNA form, the CDR3 reads TGTGCCAGTACCTTCGGGGGACCCAGAACTTCACCCCTCCACTTT.

The gene calls are TRBV5-6 and TRBJ1-5; D not certain. The length of the CDR3 is 13 residues. The germline V gene has CDR1 SGHDT and CDR2 YYEEEE. The V end was cut by 6 bases, the J end by 3 bases, with 10 bases between. CDR3 DNA: TGTGCCAGCACCCCCCAATCCAATCAGCCCCAGCATTTT. It is translated as CASTPQSNQPQHF.

The J gene is TRBJ2-7, the V gene TRBV29-1; D ambiguous. This CDR3 contains 14 residues. V was shortened by 1 base and J by 2 bases, with 12 bases between the two germline ends. Germline assignment: CDR1 SQVTM and CDR2 ANQGSEA. The CDR3 protein is CSVEVKNSPYEQYF. As DNA, the CDR3 is TGCAGCGTTGAAGTAAAGAACAGCCCCTACGAGCAGTACTTC.

The rearrangement links TRBV24-1 to TRBJ2-3, with TRBD1 identical over 9 bases. The length of the CDR3 is 15 residues. The V segment lost 4 bases and the J segment 3 bases; nucleotides outside the gene matches: 4. Germline loops: CDR1 KGHDR, CDR2 SFDVKD. The CDR3, as DNA: TGTGCCACCAGTGAGGGACAGGGAGGGACAGATACGCAGTATTTT. Translation gives CATSEGQGGTDTQYF.

CDR3 loop: CASSPPGETQYF. The DNA of the CDR3 is TGTGCCAGCTCACCACCGGGCGAGACCCAGTACTTC. The V call is TRBV18, the J call TRBJ2-5; D is uncertain. In germline, CDR1 is KGHSH, CDR2 LQKENI. V was trimmed by 0 bases and J by 5 bases, leaving 4 bases between them. This CDR3 spans 12 amino acids.

This clone was seen once. J is TRBJ2-7 and V is TRBV3-1 (or the pseudogene TRBV3-2); TRBD2 might be the D (5 bases). This CDR3 has 15 residues. V lost 6 bases, J lost 6 bases, and 21 bases lay in between. The germline gives CDR1 LGHDT, CDR2 YNNKEL (reference sequence). DNA for the CDR3: TGTGCCAGCAGTTTTTCAGGCGGTGTCCGGGGCGAGCAGTACTTC. This codes for CASSFSGGVRGEQYF.

The chain joins TRBV2 to TRBJ1-1; D not certain. Germline assignment: CDR1 SNHLY and CDR2 FYNNEI. The CDR3 has 14 residues. Deletions cut 3 bases from V and 0 bases from J, with 8 bases between. CDR3 amino acids: CASSERVLNTEAFF. The CDR3 DNA reads as TGTGCCAGCAGTGAGAGAGTTTTGAACACTGAAGCTTTCTTT.

The J gene is TRBJ1-1, the V gene TRBV5-1, with a tentative D call TRBD1 (5 bases). The CDR3 is 16 residues long. Germline lookup yields CDR1 SGHRS and CDR2 YFSETQ. The V gene lost 0 bases and the J gene lost 5 bases, with 17 bases spanning the gap. CDR3 amino acids: CASSLAGGREGTEAFF. As DNA, the CDR3 is TGCGCCAGCAGCTTGGCCGGTGGAAGGGAGGGGACTGAAGCTTTCTTT.